Following are 21 T cell receptor beta chains from one sample sequenced in a study of blood T cell repertoires in COVID-19. Measured with immunoSEQ multiplex PCR; TCRdb has only the in-frame clones, and not every one. The table includes fewer than 350,000 clones, around 87% detected once. Sequenced: peripheral blood. These receptors came from a woman in her fifties or sixties who had recovered from COVID-19.

The J gene is TRBJ1-2, the V gene TRBV28; D remains unclear. Trimming shortened V by 6 bases and J by 5 bases, and 19 bases separated the two germline ends. The CDR3 runs to 15 residues. The germline gives CDR1 MDHEN, CDR2 SYDVKM. The CDR3, as DNA: TGTGCCAGCAGACCCGACGTGCTCGAGGTTTATGGCTACACCTTC. Translation: CASRPDVLEVYGYTF.

The chain couples TRBV13 to TRBJ2-1; tentative D call: TRBD2 (5 bases). The CDR3 totals 15 residues. Germline CDR1 and CDR2: PRHDT and FYEKMQ (reference sequence). Trimming took off 5 bases at V and 8 bases at J, with 19 bases between the two ends. For the CDR3, the DNA is TGTGCCAGCAGCCCAGCCGGACTCCTAACACATGAGCAGTTCTTC. Residues: CASSPAGLLTHEQFF. Combining the CDR3 with reference TRBV13 and TRBJ2-1 gives the whole variable domain AAGVIQSPRHLIKEKRETATLKCYPIPRHDTVYWYQQGPGQDPQFLISFYEKMQSDKGSIPDRFSAQQFSDYHSELNMSSLELGDSALYFCASSPAGLLTHEQFFGPGTRLTVL.

This chain connects TRBV19 to TRBJ1-1, with 9 nucleotides matching TRBD1. The germline V gene has CDR1 LNHDA and CDR2 SQIVND (reference sequence). The CDR3 is 16 amino acids. With 5 bases clipped from V and 7 bases from J, the junction kept 14 bases outside the gene matches. CDR3 protein: CASSLSSGQGEFEAFF. In DNA form, the CDR3 reads TGTGCCAGTAGTTTGAGCTCGGGACAGGGCGAGTTTGAAGCTTTCTTT.

This clone showed up just a few times. The germline gene is not matched at one end of the junction; a read error may be the cause. The V gene is TRBV7-7, the J gene TRBJ2-5, with D possibly matching TRBD2 (6 bases). The CDR3 covers 13 residues. Germline values: CDR1 SSHAT, CDR2 FNYEAQ (reference sequence). This chain's CDR3 is CASSTGTAETQYF. The CDR3, as DNA: TGTGCTAGCAGCACTGGGACTGCAGAGACCCAGTACTTC.

The chain carries TRBV6-1 and TRBJ1-5, with D possibly TRBD1 on 5 matching bases. The CDR3 is 16 residues long. The germline V gene has CDR1 MNHNS and CDR2 SASEGT. V was shortened by 4 bases and J by 0 bases, with 13 bases between the two germline ends. The CDR3 nucleotides are TGTGCCAGCAGTGCTGACTGGGGCTATAGCAATCAGCCCCAGCATTTT. Encoded protein: CASSADWGYSNQPQHF.

The chain couples TRBV7-2 to TRBJ1-4; 7 bases are shared with TRBD1. The CDR3 runs 22 residues. Germline lookup yields CDR1 SGHTA and CDR2 FQGNSA. The V segment lost 0 bases and the J segment 0 bases; nucleotides outside the gene matches: 19. CDR3 sequence reads: CASSLALVSRQGLLTTNEKLFF. For the CDR3, the DNA is TGTGCCAGCAGCTTAGCATTGGTATCTAGACAGGGTTTATTGACAACTAATGAAAAACTGTTTTTT.

The chain has TRBV7-6 and TRBJ2-3; 11 bases are shared with TRBD2. CDR3 size: 16 residues. J was trimmed by 2 bases and V by 5 bases; bases with no gene match: 6. In germline, CDR1 is SGHVS, CDR2 FNYEAQ. The CDR3 DNA reads TGTGCCAGCAGCCCCCAGACTAGCGGGACCACAGATACGCAGTATTTT. It encodes CASSPQTSGTTDTQYF.

Concerning this clone: Other DNA sequences within the sample encode an identical CDR3. The J gene is TRBJ2-1, the V gene TRBV18, with TRBD2 matching over 10 bases. The V segment lost 3 bases and the J segment 5 bases; nucleotides outside the gene matches: 1. This CDR3 has 14 residues. In germline, CDR1 is KGHSH, CDR2 LQKENI. CDR3 loop: CASSPTSGNNEQFF. Written as DNA, the CDR3 is TGTGCCAGCTCACCTACTAGCGGGAACAATGAGCAGTTCTTC.

This chain links TRBV6-4 with TRBJ2-7; the D gene is possibly TRBD2 (5 bases). The ends were cut back, 0 bases at V and 0 bases at J, with 15 bases in the middle. CDR1 and CDR2 (germline): MRHNA, SNTAGT. This CDR3 has 17 residues. CDR3 in DNA: TGTGCCAGCAGTGACTCGGTTAGCGCGGAGAGCTCCTACGAGCAGTACTTC. Amino acid sequence: CASSDSVSAESSYEQYF.

J is TRBJ2-7 and V is TRBV25-1, with D possibly matching TRBD1 (6 bases). Germline CDR1 is MGHDK and CDR2 is SYGVNS. The CDR3 sequence is 15 residues long. The V gene lost 2 bases and the J gene lost 1 base, with 12 bases spanning the gap. This CDR3 is CASSEEAGVSYEQYF. CDR3 sequence (DNA): TGTGCCAGCAGTGAAGAGGCAGGGGTTTCCTACGAGCAGTACTTC.

The chain employs TRBV7-2 and TRBJ1-2; D ambiguous. Germline CDR1 reads SGHTA; CDR2 reads FQGNSA. Trimming cost V 4 bases and J 5 bases, with 8 bases left between them. The CDR3 covers 12 residues. The CDR3 loop is CASSSVFYGYTF. The DNA of the CDR3 is TGTGCCAGCAGCTCCGTATTTTATGGCTACACCTTC.

This clone was seen only once. The V gene is TRBV5-4, the J gene TRBJ2-7; the D is unclear. Germline loops: CDR1 SGHNT, CDR2 YYREEE (reference sequence). CDR3 size: 11 residues. Trimming took 1 base from V and 5 from J, leaving 4 bases between them. The CDR3 region has the DNA TGTGCCAGCAGCTTGCTTGACGAGCAGTACTTC. This codes for CASSLLDEQYF.

This chain connects TRBV27 to TRBJ2-7; 7 positions agree with TRBD2. This CDR3 region has 15 residues. From germline, CDR1 is MNHEY and CDR2 SMNVEV (reference sequence). The junction had 8 bases not matched to a gene; V was cut back by 6 bases and J by 0 bases. CDR3 loop: CASRVPSGASYEQYF. Written as DNA, the CDR3 is TGTGCCAGCAGGGTACCCAGCGGGGCCTCCTACGAGCAGTACTTC.

The J gene is TRBJ2-3, the V gene TRBV2; the D is unclear. Per germline, CDR1 SNHLY and CDR2 FYNNEI. V lost 2 bases to trimming and J lost 0 bases, with 9 bases between them. CDR3 length equals 15 residues. The CDR3 nucleotides read TGTGCCAGCAGTGAAACGGGTTCTAGCACAGATACGCAGTATTTT. It yields the protein CASSETGSSTDTQYF. Full variable domain (rest looked up from reference TRBV2 and TRBJ2-3): EPEVTQTPSHQVTQMGQEVILRCVPISNHLYFYWYRQILGQKVEFLVSFYNNEISEKSEIFDDQFSVERPDGSNFTLKIRSTKLEDSAMYFCASSETGSSTDTQYFGPGTRLTVL.

This clone appeared a few times. The chain combines TRBV6-1 with TRBJ1-1; D call uncertain. Germline V gene sequence: CDR1 MNHNS, CDR2 SASEGT. V was pared by 0 bases and J by 11 bases, with 19 bases between. CDR3 size: 15 residues. CDR3 in DNA: TGTGCCAGCAGTGAAGCGGGTCCGGGGATGGAGAACGCTTTCTTT. Residues: CASSEAGPGMENAFF.

This chain connects TRBV7-8 to TRBJ1-6; no reliable D call. V gave up 1 base and J gave up 5 bases, with 12 bases separating them. This CDR3 contains 16 residues. Germline V gives CDR1 SGHVS, CDR2 FQNEAQ. DNA for the CDR3: TGTGCCAGCAGCTTAGAGAGGGTCGTCGATAATTCACCCCTCCACTTT. The encoded protein is CASSLERVVDNSPLHF.

The chain employs TRBV11-2 and TRBJ2-7, with TRBD2 identical over 9 bases. Trimming at V came to 2 bases and at J to 6 bases, leaving 8 bases not matched to a gene. Looked up from germline, CDR1 is SGHAT and CDR2 is FQNNGV. This CDR3 has 15 amino acids. The DNA for the CDR3 is TGTGCCAGCAGCTTAATCAGCGGGAGGATCGGCGAGCAGTACTTC. Translated, it gives CASSLISGRIGEQYF.

The CDR3 protein is CAISESWGEEVAFF. Written as DNA, the CDR3 is TGTGCCATCAGTGAGTCGTGGGGAGAGGAGGTAGCTTTCTTT. The chain is built from TRBV10-3 and TRBJ1-1, with unresolved D. V dropped 0 bases and J dropped 10 bases, with 15 bases sitting between them. There are 14 residues in the CDR3. The germline CDR1 and CDR2 sequences are ENHRY and SYGVKD.

The chain combines TRBV6-2 or TRBV6-3 with TRBJ2-3, with TRBD2 as a possible D gene (5 bases). This CDR3 is built from 13 residues. V was trimmed by 4 bases and J by 10 bases, leaving 15 bases between them. Germline values: CDR1 MNHEY, CDR2 SVGEGT. The CDR3: CASSLSLGRAQYF. CDR3 DNA sequence: TGTGCCAGCAGTTTAAGCCTTGGGCGGGCGCAGTATTTT.

The V gene is TRBV18, the J gene TRBJ2-3; 7 positions match TRBD2. The CDR3 consists of 14 residues. V was pared by 2 bases and J by 2 bases, with 1 base of the junction left unmatched. Per the germline V gene, CDR1 is KGHSH and CDR2 is LQKENI. The CDR3 loop is CASSPAGDTDTQYF. Here the CDR3 DNA reads TGTGCCAGCTCACCAGCGGGGGACACAGATACGCAGTATTTT. Combining the CDR3 with reference TRBV18 and TRBJ2-3 gives the whole variable domain NAGVMQNPRHLVRRRGQEARLRCSPMKGHSHVYWYRQLPEEGLKFMVYLQKENIIDESGMPKERFSAEFPKEGPSILRIQQVVRGDSAAYFCASSPAGDTDTQYFGPGTRLTVL.

This chain connects TRBV7-8 to TRBJ1-2; D may be TRBD1 (6 bases). The ends were cut back, 4 bases at V and 0 bases at J, with 15 bases in the middle. Germline V gives CDR1 SGHVS, CDR2 FQNEAQ. CDR3 length: 16 residues. CDR3 nucleotide sequence: TGTGCCAGCAGCTCCCTTTGGACAGAAGCTAACTATGGCTACACCTTC. It codes for CASSSLWTEANYGYTF.